The 5 T cell receptor beta chains reported below all come from one sample, sequenced in a study of Graves' ophthalmopathy and Graves' hyperthyroidism. RNA served as the template for amplifying TCR beta CDR3 regions. Following a first-round RT-PCR that used HTBI primers, a second-round multiplex PCR was carried out. TCRdb re-analysed the multiplex PCR reads in MiXCR, keeping a single row per CDR3 protein. Here the sample spans around 600,000 distinct CDR3 sequences, 35% to 50% being singletons. What was sequenced was peripheral blood. Receptor source: an adult man with Graves' ophthalmopathy.

This clonotype was recorded many times. The V gene is TRBV7-6, the J gene TRBJ2-7; the D is unclear. The CDR3 sequence is 15 residues long. Germline lookup yields CDR1 SGHVS and CDR2 FNYEAQ. V lost 0 bases and J 3 bases, leaving 12 bases between the germline ends. The CDR3 DNA is TGTGCCAGCAGCTTAGCTGCCCCGACCCTCTACGAGCAGTACTTC. It specifies CASSLAAPTLYEQYF.

This clonotype occurred a few times. The chain is built from TRBV7-8 and TRBJ1-1; D is perhaps TRBD1 (6 bases). CDR1 is SGHVS, CDR2 FQNEAQ, per germline. V gave up 8 bases and J gave up 4 bases, with 17 bases separating them. The CDR3 contains 14 residues. CDR3 coding DNA: TGTGCCAGCTCACCACGAACAGGGTTCACTGAAGCTTTCTTT. This encodes CASSPRTGFTEAFF.

The chain recombines TRBV5-1 with TRBJ2-2; 11 bases match TRBD2. The CDR3 has 16 amino acids. Germline-derived CDR1 and CDR2 are SGHRS and YFSETQ. Trimming took 0 bases from V and 4 from J; bases not matched to a gene: 2. The CDR3 DNA follows: TGCGCCAGCAGCTTGGATAGCGGGAGGGCCACCGGGGAGCTGTTTTTT. Its protein product is CASSLDSGRATGELFF. Looking up the rest from reference TRBV5-1 and TRBJ2-2 gives the full variable domain: KAGVTQTPRYLIKTRGQQVTLSCSPISGHRSVSWYQQTPGQGLQFLFEYFSETQRNKGNFPGRFSGRQFSNSRSEMNVSTLELGDSALYLCASSLDSGRATGELFFGEGSRLTVL.

Here the CDR3 DNA reads TGCGCCAGCAGCTTGGTCGGGGGTAAGGGTCAGCCCCAGCATTTT. Translated: CASSLVGGKGQPQHF. The chain combines TRBV5-1 with TRBJ1-5, with D possibly being TRBD1 (5 bases). CDR1 and CDR2 from the germline V gene are SGHRS and YFSETQ. The CDR3 covers 15 residues. V lost 0 bases and J 6 bases, leaving 13 bases between the germline ends. The whole variable domain, filled in from reference TRBV5-1 and TRBJ1-5, reads KAGVTQTPRYLIKTRGQQVTLSCSPISGHRSVSWYQQTPGQGLQFLFEYFSETQRNKGNFPGRFSGRQFSNSRSEMNVSTLELGDSALYLCASSLVGGKGQPQHFGDGTRLSIL.

The chain joins TRBV10-3 to TRBJ2-7; 9 nucleotides align to TRBD2. The CDR3 is 13 amino acids. V was clipped by 11 bases and J by 5 bases; unmatched bases: 10. Germline V gene sequence: CDR1 ENHRY, CDR2 SYGVKD. In nucleotides, the CDR3 is TGTGCCGGTAGGCGGGGGGGCACCCACGAGCAGTACTTC. This translates into CAGRRGGTHEQYF.